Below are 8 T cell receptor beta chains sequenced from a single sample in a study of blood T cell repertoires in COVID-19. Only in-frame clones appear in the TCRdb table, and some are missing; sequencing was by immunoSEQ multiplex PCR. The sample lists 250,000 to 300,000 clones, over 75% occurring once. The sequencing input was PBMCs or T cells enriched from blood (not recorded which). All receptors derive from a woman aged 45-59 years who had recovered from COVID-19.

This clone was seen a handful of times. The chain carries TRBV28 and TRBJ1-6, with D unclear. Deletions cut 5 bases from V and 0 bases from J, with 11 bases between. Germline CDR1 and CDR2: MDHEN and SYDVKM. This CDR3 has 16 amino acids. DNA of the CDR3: TGTGCCAGCAGTGTTCTGAGGAGCTCCTATAATTCACCCCTCCACTTT. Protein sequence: CASSVLRSSYNSPLHF.

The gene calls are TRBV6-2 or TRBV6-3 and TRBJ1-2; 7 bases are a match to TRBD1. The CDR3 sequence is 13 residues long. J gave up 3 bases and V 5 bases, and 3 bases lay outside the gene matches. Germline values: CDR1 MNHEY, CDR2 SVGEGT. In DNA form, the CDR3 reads TGTGCCAGCAGTGGAGACAGGGACTATGGCTACACCTTC. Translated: CASSGDRDYGYTF.

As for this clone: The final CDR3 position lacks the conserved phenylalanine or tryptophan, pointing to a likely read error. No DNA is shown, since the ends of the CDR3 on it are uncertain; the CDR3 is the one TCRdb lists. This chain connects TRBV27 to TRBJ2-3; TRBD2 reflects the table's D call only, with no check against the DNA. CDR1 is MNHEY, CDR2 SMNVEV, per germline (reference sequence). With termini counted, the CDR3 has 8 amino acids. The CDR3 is CASSLTRR.

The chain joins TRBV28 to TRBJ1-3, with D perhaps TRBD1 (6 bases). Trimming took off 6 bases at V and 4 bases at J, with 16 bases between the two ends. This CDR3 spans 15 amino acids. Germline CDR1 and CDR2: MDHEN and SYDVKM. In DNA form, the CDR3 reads TGTGCCAGCAGCCGCCGGGACAACTTCGGAAACACCATATATTTT. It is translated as CASSRRDNFGNTIYF.

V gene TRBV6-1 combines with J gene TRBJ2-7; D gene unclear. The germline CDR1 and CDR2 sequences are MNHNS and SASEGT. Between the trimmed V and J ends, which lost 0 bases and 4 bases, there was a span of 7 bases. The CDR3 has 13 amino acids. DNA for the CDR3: TGTGCCAGCAGTGAAGCACGTCGGTACGAGCAGTACTTC. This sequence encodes CASSEARRYEQYF.

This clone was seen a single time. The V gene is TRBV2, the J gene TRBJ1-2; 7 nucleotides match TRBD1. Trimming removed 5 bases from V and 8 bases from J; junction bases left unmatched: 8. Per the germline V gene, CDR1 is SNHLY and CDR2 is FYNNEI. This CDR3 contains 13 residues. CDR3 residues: CASSTGTVGGYTF. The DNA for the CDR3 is TGTGCCAGCAGTACCGGGACAGTCGGGGGCTACACCTTC.

CDR3 coding DNA: TGTGCCACGGGACACGAAGAGACCCAGTACTTC. Its protein is CATGHEETQYF. V usage is TRBV5-4 and J usage is TRBJ2-5, with TRBD1 as a possible D gene (6 bases). This CDR3 has 11 amino acids. The germline V gene encodes CDR1 SGHNT and CDR2 YYREEE (reference sequence). Trimming took off 9 bases at V and 3 bases at J, with 9 bases between the two ends.

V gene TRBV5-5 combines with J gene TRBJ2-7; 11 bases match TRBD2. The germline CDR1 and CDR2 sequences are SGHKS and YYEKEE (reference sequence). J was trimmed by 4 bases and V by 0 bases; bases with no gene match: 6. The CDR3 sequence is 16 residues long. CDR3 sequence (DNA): TGTGCCAGCAGCTTGGTAGCGGGAGGGGGCCCGTACGAGCAGTACTTC. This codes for CASSLVAGGGPYEQYF.